One and the same sample provided the 16 T cell receptor beta chains below, sequenced in a study of beta chain features in type 1 diabetes. Overall study results and limits: Shorter TCRB CDR3s, moderately but significantly so, were found in Type 1 diabetes patients in all four CD4+ subsets.

Antigens for these TCRs are unknown. Of the isolated RNA, all was reverse transcribed, and so the sequenced material was expressed TCRB transcripts. Data came from immunoSEQ multiplex PCR; TCRdb stores just in-frame clones and leaves some out. Counted here are 550,000 to 850,000 clones, under 15% occurring once; the ten biggest clones make up approximately 0.022%. Sequencing used naive CD4+ T cells from blood. These receptors were obtained from a man aged 18 to 35 with type 1 diabetes.

The chain joins TRBV6-1 to TRBJ2-3, with 7 nucleotides matching TRBD2. With 7 bases clipped from V and 2 bases from J, the junction kept 9 bases outside the gene matches. Germline values: CDR1 MNHNS, CDR2 SASEGT. The CDR3 contains 15 residues. CDR3 sequence reads: CASTAVAGVTDTQYF. In DNA, the CDR3 is TGTGCCAGCACCGCTGTTGCGGGGGTCACAGATACGCAGTATTTT.

This clone was seen a handful of times. The chain recombines TRBV7-9 with TRBJ1-2, with D tentatively TRBD1 (5 bases). Germline CDR1 reads SEHNR; CDR2 reads FQNEAQ (reference sequence). The V end lost 5 bases, the J end lost 6 bases, and 19 bases lay between the germline ends. The CDR3 has 15 amino acids. CDR3 protein: CASSPGAGTPNGYTF. The CDR3, as DNA: TGTGCCAGCAGCCCTGGGGCAGGGACCCCCAATGGCTACACCTTC.

This clone appeared once. Other nucleotide sequences from this sample produce the same CDR3. This chain links TRBV5-1 with TRBJ2-1; D might be TRBD1 (5 bases). This CDR3 is 14 amino acids long. The germline gives CDR1 SGHRS, CDR2 YFSETQ. With 4 bases removed from V and 3 bases from J, the gap between germline ends came to 11 bases. CDR3 region: CASSLGQGYNEQFF. The CDR3 bases are TGCGCCAGCAGCCTTGGACAAGGCTACAATGAGCAGTTCTTC.

This sequence joins TRBV10-1 and TRBJ2-5, with D possibly matching TRBD2 (7 bases). V gave up 0 bases and J gave up 1 base, with 9 bases separating them. Germline CDR1 is WNHNN and CDR2 is SYGVQD (reference sequence). There are 15 residues in the CDR3. The CDR3 region has the DNA TGCGCCAGCAGTGAGTCTCGGGGGGCCCAAGAGACCCAGTACTTC. This codes for CASSESRGAQETQYF.

The V and J genes are TRBV5-6 and TRBJ2-7; the D is unclear. This CDR3 is built from 15 residues. Per the germline V gene, CDR1 is SGHDT and CDR2 is YYEEEE. The V and J ends lost 5 bases and 3 bases respectively, with 18 bases between them. CDR3 loop: CASRGAPTDVYEQYF. The CDR3 bases are TGTGCCAGCAGAGGAGCCCCTACCGACGTCTACGAGCAGTACTTC.

The genes are TRBV4-2 and TRBJ1-5, with 12 nucleotides matching TRBD1. Germline CDR1 and CDR2: LGHNA and YNFKEQ. The CDR3 loop spans 17 amino acids. Trimming at V came to 3 bases and at J to 6 bases, leaving 9 bases not matched to a gene. The CDR3: CASSHVWGQGAGQPQHF. The CDR3 coding sequence is TGTGCCAGCAGCCATGTCTGGGGACAGGGGGCTGGTCAGCCCCAGCATTTT.

This clone was seen a few times. The chain uses TRBV28 and TRBJ2-2; possible D gene TRBD2, 7 bases. The CDR3 is made up of 15 amino acids. V was clipped by 6 bases and J by 2 bases, with 13 bases between them. Germline V gene data show CDR1 as MDHEN and CDR2 as SYDVKM. This chain's CDR3 is CASSLRGANTGELFF. The DNA for the CDR3 is TGTGCCAGCAGCCTCCGGGGGGCTAACACCGGGGAGCTGTTTTTT.

This clone has just a few counts. CDR3 loop: CASSAPPNEQFF. CDR3 DNA: TGTGCCAGCAGCGCGCCCCCTAATGAGCAGTTCTTC. The chain links TRBV6-6 to TRBJ2-1; no firm D call. Germline V gene data show CDR1 as MNHNY and CDR2 as SVGAGI (reference sequence). Deletions cut 6 bases from V and 7 bases from J, with 10 bases between. The length of the CDR3 is 12 residues.

V usage is TRBV30 and J usage is TRBJ1-5; 8 nucleotides match TRBD1. The CDR3 loop spans 13 amino acids. Germline values: CDR1 GTSNPN, CDR2 SVGIG (reference sequence). J lost 3 bases, V lost 5 bases, and 3 bases had no gene match. The CDR3 loop reads CAWGQGSNQPQHF. CDR3 bases: TGTGCCTGGGGACAGGGCTCCAATCAGCCCCAGCATTTT.

This clone was found a few times. V and J are TRBV18 and TRBJ2-5; maybe TRBD2 (6 bases). CDR1 is KGHSH and CDR2 is LQKENI in the germline V gene. The CDR3 runs 14 residues. With 2 bases removed from V and 5 bases from J, the gap between germline ends came to 12 bases. CDR3 nucleotide sequence: TGTGCCAGCTCACCAGGTCTGGAGGGGGAGACCCAGTACTTC. Its protein product is CASSPGLEGETQYF. The full variable domain, its missing parts supplied by reference TRBV18 and TRBJ2-5, is NAGVMQNPRHLVRRRGQEARLRCSPMKGHSHVYWYRQLPEEGLKFMVYLQKENIIDESGMPKERFSAEFPKEGPSILRIQQVVRGDSAAYFCASSPGLEGETQYFGPGTRLLVL.

The rearrangement links TRBV14 to TRBJ2-3; 8 bases line up with TRBD2. There are 16 residues in the CDR3. Germline CDR1 SGHDN, CDR2 FVKESK. V was pared by 4 bases and J by 4 bases, with 10 bases of the junction left unmatched. CDR3 region: CASSLIAGMGPDTQYF. The DNA of the CDR3 is TGTGCCAGCAGCCTCATAGCGGGGATGGGGCCAGATACGCAGTATTTT.

V is TRBV2 and J is TRBJ1-2; no firm D call. V was pared by 1 base and J by 4 bases, with 10 bases between. The CDR3 has 14 amino acids. The germline gives CDR1 SNHLY, CDR2 FYNNEI. The CDR3 reads CASSEVSLSYGYTF. CDR3 nucleotide sequence: TGTGCCAGCAGTGAAGTTTCCCTTAGCTATGGCTACACCTTC.

The CDR3 sequence is CASIPQGKGQPQHF. The CDR3 nucleotides read TGTGCCAGCATCCCACAGGGGAAAGGGCAGCCCCAGCATTTT. The chain is built from TRBV28 and TRBJ1-5, with 7 bases lining up with TRBD1. The CDR3 is 14 residues long. V shed 7 bases and J 7 bases; nucleotides not matched to a gene: 10. Germline CDR1 and CDR2: MDHEN and SYDVKM.

The CDR3 sequence: CASSVGLVDTDTQYF. The CDR3 nucleotides are TGTGCCAGCAGCGTAGGACTAGTAGACACAGATACGCAGTATTTT. V and J are TRBV9 and TRBJ2-3; weak D call: TRBD2 (6 bases). V was trimmed by 0 bases and J by 2 bases, leaving 10 bases between them. This CDR3 spans 15 amino acids. Germline values: CDR1 SGDLS, CDR2 YYNGEE.

This rearrangement joins TRBV11-2 to TRBJ2-2; no definite D call. The V end was cut by 4 bases, the J end by 5 bases, with 14 bases between. Germline V gene lookup returns CDR1 SGHAT and CDR2 FQNNGV. The length of the CDR3 is 15 residues. The CDR3 DNA reads as TGTGCCAGCAGCTCCCGGGCCCTCGGGACCGGGGAGCTGTTTTTT. This codes for CASSSRALGTGELFF.

The rearrangement uses TRBV6-1 and TRBJ2-1; D call uncertain. The CDR3 is made up of 13 amino acids. CDR1 is MNHNS and CDR2 is SASEGT in the germline V gene. V lost 0 bases and J 12 bases, leaving 12 bases between the germline ends. DNA for the CDR3: TGTGCCAGCAGTGAAGCCTCCGGAGTTGTGCAGTTCTTC. It is translated as CASSEASGVVQFF.